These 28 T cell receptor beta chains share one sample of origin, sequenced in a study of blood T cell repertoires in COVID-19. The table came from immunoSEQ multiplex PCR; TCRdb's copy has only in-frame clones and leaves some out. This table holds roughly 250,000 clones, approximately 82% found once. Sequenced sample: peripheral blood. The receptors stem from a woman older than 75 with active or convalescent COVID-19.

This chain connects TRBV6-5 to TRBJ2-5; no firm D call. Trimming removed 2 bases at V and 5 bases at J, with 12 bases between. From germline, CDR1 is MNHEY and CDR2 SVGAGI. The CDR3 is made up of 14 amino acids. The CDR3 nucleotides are TGTGCCAGCAGTTACAGTGGCCTCGGGGAGACCCAGTACTTC. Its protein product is CASSYSGLGETQYF.

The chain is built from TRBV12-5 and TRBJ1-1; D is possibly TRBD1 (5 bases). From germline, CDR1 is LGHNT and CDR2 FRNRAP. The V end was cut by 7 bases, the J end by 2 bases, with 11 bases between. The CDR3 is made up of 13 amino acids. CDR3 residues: CASAIRENTEAFF. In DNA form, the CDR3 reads TGTGCTAGTGCCATCAGGGAAAACACTGAAGCTTTCTTT. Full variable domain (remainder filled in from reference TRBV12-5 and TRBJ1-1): DARVTQTPRHKVTEMGQEVTMRCQPILGHNTVFWYRQTMMQGLELLAYFRNRAPLDDSGMPKDRFSAEMPDATLATLKIQPSEPRDSAVYFCASAIRENTEAFFGQGTRLTVV.

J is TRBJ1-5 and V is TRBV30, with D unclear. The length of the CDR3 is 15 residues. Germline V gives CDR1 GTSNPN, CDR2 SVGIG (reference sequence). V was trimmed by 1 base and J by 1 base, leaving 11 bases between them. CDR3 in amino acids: CAWSAIAGSNQPQHF. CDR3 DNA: TGTGCCTGGAGTGCCATTGCGGGGAGCAATCAGCCCCAGCATTTT.

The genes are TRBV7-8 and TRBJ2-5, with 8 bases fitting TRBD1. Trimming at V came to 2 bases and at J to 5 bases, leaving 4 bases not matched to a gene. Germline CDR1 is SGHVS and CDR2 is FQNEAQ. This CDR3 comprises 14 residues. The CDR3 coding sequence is TGTGCCAGCAGCTTATGGACAGGGCTGGAGACCCAGTACTTC. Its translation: CASSLWTGLETQYF.

The chain's CDR3 is CASRLFLGTDTQYF. In DNA form, the CDR3 reads TGCGCCAGCAGGCTATTTTTAGGCACAGATACGCAGTATTTT. The chain recombines TRBV10-2 with TRBJ2-3; no clear D. The CDR3 extends over 14 amino acids. The V end lost 6 bases, the J end lost 1 base, and 11 bases lay between the germline ends. CDR1 and CDR2 from the germline V gene are WSHSY and SAAADI.

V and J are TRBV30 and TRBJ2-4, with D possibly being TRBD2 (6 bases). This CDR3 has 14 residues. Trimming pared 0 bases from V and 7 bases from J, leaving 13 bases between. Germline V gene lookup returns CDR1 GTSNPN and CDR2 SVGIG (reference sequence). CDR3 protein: CAWSVQAGSNIQYF. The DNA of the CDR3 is TGTGCCTGGAGTGTCCAGGCGGGGAGTAACATTCAGTACTTC. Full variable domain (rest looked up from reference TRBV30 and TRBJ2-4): SQTIHQWPATLVQPVGSPLSLECTVEGTSNPNLYWYRQAAGRGLQLLFYSVGIGQISSEVPQNLSASRPQDRQFILSSKKLLLSDSGFYLCAWSVQAGSNIQYFGAGTRLSVL.

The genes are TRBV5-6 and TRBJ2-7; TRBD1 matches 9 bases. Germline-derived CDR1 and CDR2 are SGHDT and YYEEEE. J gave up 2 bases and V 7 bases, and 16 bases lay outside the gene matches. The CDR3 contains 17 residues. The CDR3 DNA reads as TGTGCCAGCTACCAAGCGGACAGGGGATTAACCGCCTACGAGCAGTACTTC. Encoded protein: CASYQADRGLTAYEQYF. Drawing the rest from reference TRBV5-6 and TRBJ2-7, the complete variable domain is DAGVTQSPTHLIKTRGQQVTLRCSPKSGHDTVSWYQQALGQGPQFIFQYYEEEERQRGNFPDRFSGHQFPNYSSELNVNALLLGDSALYLCASYQADRGLTAYEQYFGPGTRLTVT.

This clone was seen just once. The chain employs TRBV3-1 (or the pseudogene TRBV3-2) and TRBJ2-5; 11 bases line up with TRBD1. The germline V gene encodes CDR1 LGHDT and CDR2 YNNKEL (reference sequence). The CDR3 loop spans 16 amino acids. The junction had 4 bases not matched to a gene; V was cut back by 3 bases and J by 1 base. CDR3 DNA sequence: TGTGCCAGCAGCCACAGGGACAGGGGGTCCCAAGAGACCCAGTACTTC. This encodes CASSHRDRGSQETQYF.

The CDR3 is CSVRDRGQNTEAFF. The DNA of the CDR3 is TGCAGCGTGAGGGACAGGGGGCAGAACACTGAAGCTTTCTTT. V is TRBV29-1 and J is TRBJ1-1, with TRBD1 identical over 12 bases. The CDR3 loop spans 14 amino acids. V trimming: 6 bases; J trimming: 1 base; junction bases outside the gene matches: 3. Per the germline V gene, CDR1 is SQVTM and CDR2 is ANQGSEA.

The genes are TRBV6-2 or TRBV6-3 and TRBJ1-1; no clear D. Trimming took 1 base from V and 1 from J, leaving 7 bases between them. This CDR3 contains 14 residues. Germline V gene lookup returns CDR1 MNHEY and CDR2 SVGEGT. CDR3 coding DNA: TGTGCCAGCAGTTACTTAAGAGAGAACACTGAAGCTTTCTTT. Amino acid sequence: CASSYLRENTEAFF.

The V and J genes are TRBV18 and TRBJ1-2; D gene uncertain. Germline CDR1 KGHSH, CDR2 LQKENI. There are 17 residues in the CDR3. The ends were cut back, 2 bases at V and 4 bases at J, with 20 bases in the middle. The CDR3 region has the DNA TGTGCCAGCTCACCATACGCCGCGCCCGACTACTCCTATGGCTACACCTTC. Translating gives CASSPYAAPDYSYGYTF. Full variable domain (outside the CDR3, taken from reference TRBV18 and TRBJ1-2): NAGVMQNPRHLVRRRGQEARLRCSPMKGHSHVYWYRQLPEEGLKFMVYLQKENIIDESGMPKERFSAEFPKEGPSILRIQQVVRGDSAAYFCASSPYAAPDYSYGYTFGSGTRLTVV.

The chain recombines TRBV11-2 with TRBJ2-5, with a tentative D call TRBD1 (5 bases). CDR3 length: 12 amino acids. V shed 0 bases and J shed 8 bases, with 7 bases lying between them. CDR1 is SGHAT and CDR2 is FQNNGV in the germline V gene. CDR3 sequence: CASSLDQGTQYF. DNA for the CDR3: TGTGCCAGCAGCTTAGACCAGGGTACCCAGTACTTC.

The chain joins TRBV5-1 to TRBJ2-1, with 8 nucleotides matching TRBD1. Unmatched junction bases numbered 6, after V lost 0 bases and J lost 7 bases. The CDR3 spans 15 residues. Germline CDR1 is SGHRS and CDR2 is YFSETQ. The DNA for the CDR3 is TGCGCCAGCAGCTTGGGGCAGGGGGCTGTTAATGAGCAGTTCTTC. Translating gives CASSLGQGAVNEQFF. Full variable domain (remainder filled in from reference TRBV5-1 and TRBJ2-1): KAGVTQTPRYLIKTRGQQVTLSCSPISGHRSVSWYQQTPGQGLQFLFEYFSETQRNKGNFPGRFSGRQFSNSRSEMNVSTLELGDSALYLCASSLGQGAVNEQFFGPGTRLTVL.

The CDR3 sequence: CASSVQGGNNSPLHF. CDR3 nucleotide sequence: TGCGCCAGCAGCGTACAGGGGGGGAATAATTCACCCCTCCACTTT. The rearrangement joins TRBV5-1 to TRBJ1-6; TRBD1 aligns across 8 bases. After removal of 4 bases from V and 5 bases from J, the junction contained 5 bases not matched to a gene. The CDR3 has 15 residues. Germline CDR1 is SGHRS and CDR2 is YFSETQ.

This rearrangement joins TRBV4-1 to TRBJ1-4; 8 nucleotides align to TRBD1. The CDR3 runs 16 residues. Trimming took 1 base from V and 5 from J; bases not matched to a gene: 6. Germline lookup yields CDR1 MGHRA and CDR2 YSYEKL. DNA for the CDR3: TGCGCCAGCAGCCAAGTCCGGGACAGGAGCAATGAAAAACTGTTTTTT. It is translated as CASSQVRDRSNEKLFF.

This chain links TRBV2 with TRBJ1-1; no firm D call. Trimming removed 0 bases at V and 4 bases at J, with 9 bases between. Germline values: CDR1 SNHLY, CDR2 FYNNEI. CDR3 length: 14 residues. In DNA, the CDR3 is TGTGCCAGCAGTGAAGCCGGGAGGCGCACTGAAGCTTTCTTT. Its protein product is CASSEAGRRTEAFF. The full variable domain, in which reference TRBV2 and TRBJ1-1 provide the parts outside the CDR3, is EPEVTQTPSHQVTQMGQEVILRCVPISNHLYFYWYRQILGQKVEFLVSFYNNEISEKSEIFDDQFSVERPDGSNFTLKIRSTKLEDSAMYFCASSEAGRRTEAFFGQGTRLTVV.

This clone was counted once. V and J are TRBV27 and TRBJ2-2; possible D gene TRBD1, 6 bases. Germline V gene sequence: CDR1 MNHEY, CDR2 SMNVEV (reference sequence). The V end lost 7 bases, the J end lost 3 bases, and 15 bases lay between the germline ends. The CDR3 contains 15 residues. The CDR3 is CASKPGQTYTGELFF. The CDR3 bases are TGTGCCAGCAAACCGGGACAAACATACACCGGGGAGCTGTTTTTT.

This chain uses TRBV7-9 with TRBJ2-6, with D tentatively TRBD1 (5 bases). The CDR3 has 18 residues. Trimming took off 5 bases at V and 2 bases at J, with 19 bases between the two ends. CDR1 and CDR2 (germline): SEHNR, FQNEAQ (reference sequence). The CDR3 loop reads CASSPIPVQGAGANVLTF. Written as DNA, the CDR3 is TGTGCCAGCAGCCCCATTCCTGTCCAGGGTGCTGGGGCCAACGTCCTGACTTTC.

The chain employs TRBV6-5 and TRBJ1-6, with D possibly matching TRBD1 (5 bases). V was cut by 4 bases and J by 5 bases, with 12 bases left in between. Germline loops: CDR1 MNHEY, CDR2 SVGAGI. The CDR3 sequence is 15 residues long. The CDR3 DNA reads TGTGCCAGCAGTTCCTATCGACAGAATAATTCACCCCTCCACTTT. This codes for CASSSYRQNNSPLHF.

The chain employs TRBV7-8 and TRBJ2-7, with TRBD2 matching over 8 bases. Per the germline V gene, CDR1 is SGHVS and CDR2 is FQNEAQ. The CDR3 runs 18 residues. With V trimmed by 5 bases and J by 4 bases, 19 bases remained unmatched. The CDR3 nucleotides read TGTGCCAGCAGCCCGACTAGTTTGGCGGCGGGAGGACCTTACGAGCAGTACTTC. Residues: CASSPTSLAAGGPYEQYF.

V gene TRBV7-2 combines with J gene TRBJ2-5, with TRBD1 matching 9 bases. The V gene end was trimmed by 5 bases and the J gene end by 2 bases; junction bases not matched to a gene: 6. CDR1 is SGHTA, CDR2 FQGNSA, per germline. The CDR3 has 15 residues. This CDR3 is CASSIWTGVQETQYF. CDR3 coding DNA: TGTGCCAGCAGCATCTGGACAGGGGTGCAAGAGACCCAGTACTTC.

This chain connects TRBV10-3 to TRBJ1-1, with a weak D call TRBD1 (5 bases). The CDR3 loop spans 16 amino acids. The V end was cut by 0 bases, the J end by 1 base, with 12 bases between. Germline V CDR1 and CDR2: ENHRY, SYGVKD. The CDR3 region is CAISESLRGGNTEAFF. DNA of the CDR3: TGTGCCATCAGTGAGTCGCTGAGGGGAGGGAACACTGAAGCTTTCTTT.

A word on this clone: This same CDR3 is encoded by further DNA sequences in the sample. The CDR3 spells CASSLGQGGDTQYF. The CDR3 bases are TGCGCCAGCAGCTTGGGGCAGGGAGGAGATACGCAGTATTTT. The genes are TRBV5-1 and TRBJ2-3, with D maybe TRBD2 (6 bases). With 0 bases removed from V and 5 bases from J, the gap between germline ends came to 10 bases. CDR3 length: 14 amino acids. Germline assignment: CDR1 SGHRS and CDR2 YFSETQ.

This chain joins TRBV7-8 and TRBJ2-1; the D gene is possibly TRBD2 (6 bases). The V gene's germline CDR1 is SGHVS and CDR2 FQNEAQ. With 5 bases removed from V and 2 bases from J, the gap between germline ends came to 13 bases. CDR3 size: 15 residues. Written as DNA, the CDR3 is TGTGCCAGCAGCACTAGCAGGGAGCCCTACAATGAGCAGTTCTTC. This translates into CASSTSREPYNEQFF.

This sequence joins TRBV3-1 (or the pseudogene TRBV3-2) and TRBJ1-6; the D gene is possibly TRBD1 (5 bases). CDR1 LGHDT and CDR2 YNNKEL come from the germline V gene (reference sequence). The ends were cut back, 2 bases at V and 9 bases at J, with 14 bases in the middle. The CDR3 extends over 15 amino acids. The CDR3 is CASSQSGSGGSPLHF. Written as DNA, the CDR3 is TGTGCCAGCAGCCAATCAGGGTCGGGGGGTTCACCCCTCCACTTT.

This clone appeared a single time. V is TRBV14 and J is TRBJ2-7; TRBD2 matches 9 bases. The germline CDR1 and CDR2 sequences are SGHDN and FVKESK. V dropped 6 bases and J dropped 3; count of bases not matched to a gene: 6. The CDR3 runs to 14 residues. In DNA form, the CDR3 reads TGTGCCAGCAGACAAAGCGGGGGGATCTACGAGCAGTACTTC. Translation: CASRQSGGIYEQYF.

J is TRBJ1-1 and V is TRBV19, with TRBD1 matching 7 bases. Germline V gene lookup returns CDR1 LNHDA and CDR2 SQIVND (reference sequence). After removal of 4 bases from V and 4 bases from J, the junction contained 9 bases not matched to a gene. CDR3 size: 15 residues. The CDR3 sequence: CASSRGDSSGTEAFF. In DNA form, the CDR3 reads TGTGCCAGTAGTAGGGGGGACAGCAGCGGCACTGAAGCTTTCTTT.

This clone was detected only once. The CDR3 spells CASSLNTPRGTSGSYEQYF. In nucleotides, the CDR3 is TGTGCCAGCAGCCTAAACACCCCCCGCGGGACTAGCGGGAGCTACGAGCAGTACTTC. The chain joins TRBV7-8 to TRBJ2-7; TRBD2 matches 14 bases. From germline, CDR1 is SGHVS and CDR2 FQNEAQ. This CDR3 is 19 amino acids long. V lost 5 bases and J lost 3; bases outside the gene matches: 15.